This TCR beta chain is drawn from a study of blood T cell repertoires in COVID-19. This table comes from immunoSEQ multiplex PCR, and its TCRdb copy is limited to in-frame clones, with some not included. The sample records over 50,000 clones, 75% to 95% being singletons. The V and J ends lost 5 bases and 0 bases respectively, with 10 bases between them. CDR1 is LNHDA, CDR2 SQIVND, per germline (reference sequence). The CDR3 runs to 15 residues. The material sequenced was peripheral blood. The source is a man aged 50-59 years with active COVID-19. The chain joins TRBV19 to TRBJ1-4; D not resolved. The CDR3 bases are TGTGCCAGTAGTGGATTTACAGCAACTAATGAAAAACTGTTTTTT. It yields the protein CASSGFTATNEKLFF.